These T cell receptor beta chains were read from a single sample in a study of CD8 T cells in ankylosing spondylitis. Via MiXCR, TCRdb re-called the 5' RACE reads, giving one row per CDR3 protein. The repertoire includes around 450,000 distinct CDR3 sequences, around 26% of them detected once, and approximately 1% sits in the top ten. Sequenced sample: blood, either unsorted or a sorted T cell fraction (not recorded which). These receptors came from a male donor with ankylosing spondylitis. Each CDR3 is given with its conserved first and last residue. The D gene is left open where the match is weak. Clone size, where shown, is once, few, many, or a class for clones that have expanded.

v_call,j_call,clone_size,d_call,cdr3_nt,cdr3_aa
TRBV20-1,TRBJ2-4,-,TRBD2,TGCAGTGCTGACGCTCTTACCTCCGGGACTAGGATCGAAAACATTCAGTACTTC,CSADALTSGTRIENIQYF
TRBV20-1,TRBJ2-3,few,TRBD2,TGCAGTGCTCTCTCTAGCGGGAGTTTCACAGATACGCAGTATTTT,CSALSSGSFTDTQYF
TRBV7-8,TRBJ1-2,few,-,TGTGCCAGCAGCGCAAACGAGGGCACTCTCCCCTATGGCTACACCTTC,CASSANEGTLPYGYTF
TRBV24-1,TRBJ2-3,few,-,TGTGCCACCAGTGATAGCGGGACACCGGATACGCAGTATTTT,CATSDSGTPDTQYF
TRBV5-1,TRBJ1-2,-,-,TGCGCCAGCACGTCTGGAATATCTTCTGTAGACTATGGCTACACCTTC,CASTSGISSVDYGYTF
TRBV20-1,TRBJ1-1,-,-,TGCAGTGTTACCCAGGGGAACACTGAAGCTTTCTTT,CSVTQGNTEAFF
TRBV20-1,TRBJ2-3,-,TRBD2,TGCAGTGCTAGAGATGCGTCGGCTAGCGGGAGTAGGACAGATACGCAGTATTTT,CSARDASASGSRTDTQYF
TRBV4-2,TRBJ1-1,-,-,TGTGCCAGCAGACCTGGCGGTACAGCCAACACTGAAGCTTTCTTT,CASRPGGTANTEAFF
TRBV18,TRBJ1-5,few,-,TGTGCCAGCTCACTGACGACAGGTAGCAATCAGCCCCAGCATTTT,CASSLTTGSNQPQHF
TRBV7-9,TRBJ2-1,-,-,TGTGCCAGCAGCTTCACCCCCTACAATGAGCAGTTCTTC,CASSFTPYNEQFF
TRBV24-1,TRBJ2-3,few,TRBD2,TGTGCCACCCGTGGGGAACTAGCGGGAAACACAGATACGCAGTATTTT,CATRGELAGNTDTQYF
TRBV12-3/TRBV12-4,TRBJ1-2,many,-,TGTGCCAGCAGAAAGGGAGGCGGAAGTTATGGCTACACCTTC,CASRKGGGSYGYTF
TRBV6-5,TRBJ1-2,-,-,TGTGCCAGCAGTTACTCGGATAACTATGGCTACACCTTC,CASSYSDNYGYTF
TRBV5-6,TRBJ2-1,few,-,TGTGCCAGCAGCTTTGTCCGCCGACAGTCCTACAATGAGCAGTTCTTC,CASSFVRRQSYNEQFF
TRBV29-1,TRBJ2-1,few,-,TGCAGCGTTTACGTCGGAGTAGTAGTCAATGAGCAGTTCTTC,CSVYVGVVVNEQFF
TRBV5-1,TRBJ1-2,many,-,TGCGCCAGCAGCTTGAGGGACCCTAACTATGGCTACACCTTC,CASSLRDPNYGYTF
TRBV5-1,TRBJ1-2,-,-,TGCGCCAGCAGAGAAGAGGACTTCTATGGCTACACCTTC,CASREEDFYGYTF
TRBV12-3/TRBV12-4,TRBJ2-1,-,-,TGTGCCAGCAGTTTTGCGAGCTCCTACAATGAGCAGTTCTTC,CASSFASSYNEQFF
TRBV20-1,TRBJ2-3,-,TRBD2,TGCAGTGCCCCCGCGCAGCGGGAGGGCGAAGATACGCAGTATTTT,CSAPAQREGEDTQYF
TRBV29-1,TRBJ2-5,-,-,TGCAGCGTTAGGGCAGGGGGGGAGACCCAGTACTTC,CSVRAGGETQYF
TRBV14,TRBJ2-2,-,TRBD2,TGTGCCAGCAGCCAATCGCGGGAGATATGGAACACCGGGGAGCTGTTTTTT,CASSQSREIWNTGELFF
TRBV12-3/TRBV12-4,TRBJ2-3,-,TRBD2,TGTGCCAGCAGTTTACAAGCGGGAGGCTATAGCACAGATACGCAGTATTTT,CASSLQAGGYSTDTQYF
TRBV5-1,TRBJ2-3,many,-,TGTGCCAGCAGTTCACTAGCAGGCACAGATACGCAGTATTTT,CASSSLAGTDTQYF
TRBV11-2,TRBJ2-1,-,TRBD1,TGTGCCAGCAGCCAAATAGGGGACAGGAACTACAATGAGCAGTTCTTC,CASSQIGDRNYNEQFF
TRBV19,TRBJ1-5,-,-,TGTGCCAGTAGAGGGCCGGACAGAAATCAGCCCCAGCATTTT,CASRGPDRNQPQHF
TRBV5-5,TRBJ2-3,few,-,TGTGCCAGCAGCTTGGGGTCAGCCGCTAGCACAGATACGCAGTATTTT,CASSLGSAASTDTQYF
TRBV29-1,TRBJ1-1,few,-,TGCAGCGTTGATTTAACGGGACAGAACACTGAAGCTTTCTTT,CSVDLTGQNTEAFF
TRBV7-6,TRBJ2-1,-,TRBD1,TGTGCCAGCAGCTCTGGGACAGGGCGACTTTTCTACAATGAGCAGTTCTTC,CASSSGTGRLFYNEQFF
TRBV5-1,TRBJ2-1,-,-,TGCGCCAGCAGCTTGCCGACCGGCGGCGGGAATGAGCAGTTCTTC,CASSLPTGGGNEQFF
TRBV20-1,TRBJ1-5,-,TRBD1,TGCAGTGCTAGAGGGATGACAGGGTTGGGCAATCAGCCCCAGCATTTT,CSARGMTGLGNQPQHF
TRBV10-3,TRBJ2-5,few,-,TGTGCCATCAGTGAGTCTGAAGAGACCCAGTACTTC,CAISESEETQYF
TRBV7-2,TRBJ2-7,few,TRBD2,TGTGCCAGCAGCTTGACTAGCGGGGGATCCTACGAGCAGTACTTC,CASSLTSGGSYEQYF